The text below deals with one T cell receptor beta chain. The sample belongs to a study of blood T cell repertoires in COVID-19. Clinical histories supplied by participants themselves formed the basis of cohort assignment. This CDR3 contains 18 residues. V dropped 1 base and J dropped 5; count of bases not matched to a gene: 8. Germline V gives CDR1 LGHDT, CDR2 YNNKEL (reference sequence). Sequencing was performed with immunoSEQ multiplex PCR; in TCRdb, only in-frame clones are kept and a portion is missing. The table includes approximately 220,000 clones, more than 75% detected once. This TCR was recovered from a woman aged 40 to 50 with acute COVID-19. Sequenced sample: PBMCs or T cells enriched from blood (not recorded which). The gene calls are TRBV3-1 (or the pseudogene TRBV3-2) and TRBJ2-2, with 12 bases matching TRBD2. The CDR3 DNA reads TGTGCCAGCAGCCAAGGTTCTGCTAGCGGGAGGGGGACCGGGGAGCTGTTTTTT. Protein sequence: CASSQGSASGRGTGELFF.